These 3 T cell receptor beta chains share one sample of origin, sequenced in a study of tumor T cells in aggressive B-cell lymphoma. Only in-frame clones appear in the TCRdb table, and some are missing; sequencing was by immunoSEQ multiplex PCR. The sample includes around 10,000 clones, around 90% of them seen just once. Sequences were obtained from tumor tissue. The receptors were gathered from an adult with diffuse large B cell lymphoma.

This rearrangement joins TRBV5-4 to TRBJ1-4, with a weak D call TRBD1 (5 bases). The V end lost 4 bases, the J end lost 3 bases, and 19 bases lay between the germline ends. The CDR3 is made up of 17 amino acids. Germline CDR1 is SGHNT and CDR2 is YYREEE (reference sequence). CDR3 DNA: TGTGCCAGCAGCAACCTGGGGGAGGGAGGAGCTAATGAAAAACTGTTTTTT. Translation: CASSNLGEGGANEKLFF.

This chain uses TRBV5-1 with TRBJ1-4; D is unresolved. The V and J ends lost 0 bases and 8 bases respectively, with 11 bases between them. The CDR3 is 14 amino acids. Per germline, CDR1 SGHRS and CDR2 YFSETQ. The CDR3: CASSLAMRGEKLFF. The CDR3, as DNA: TGCGCCAGCAGCTTGGCTATGCGCGGAGAAAAACTGTTTTTT.

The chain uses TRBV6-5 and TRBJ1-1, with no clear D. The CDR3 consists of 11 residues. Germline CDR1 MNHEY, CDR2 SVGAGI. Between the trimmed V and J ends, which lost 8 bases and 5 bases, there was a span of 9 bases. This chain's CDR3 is CASGPGTEAFF. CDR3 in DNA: TGTGCCAGCGGTCCGGGAACTGAAGCTTTCTTT.